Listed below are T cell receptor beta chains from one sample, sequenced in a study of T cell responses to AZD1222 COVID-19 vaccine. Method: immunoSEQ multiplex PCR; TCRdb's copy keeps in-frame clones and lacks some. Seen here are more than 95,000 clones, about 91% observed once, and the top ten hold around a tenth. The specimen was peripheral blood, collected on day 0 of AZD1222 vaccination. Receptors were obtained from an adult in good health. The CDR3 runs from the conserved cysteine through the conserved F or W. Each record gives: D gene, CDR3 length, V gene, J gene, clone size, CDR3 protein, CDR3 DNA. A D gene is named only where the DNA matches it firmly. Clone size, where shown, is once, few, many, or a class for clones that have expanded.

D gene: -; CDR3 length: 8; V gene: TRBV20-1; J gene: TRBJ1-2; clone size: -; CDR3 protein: CRGYGYTF; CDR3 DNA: TGCAGAGGATACGGCTACACCTTC
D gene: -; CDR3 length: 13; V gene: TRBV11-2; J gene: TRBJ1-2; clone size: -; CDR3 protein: CASSPRTADGYTF; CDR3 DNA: TGTGCCAGCAGCCCCAGGACAGCTGATGGCTACACCTTC
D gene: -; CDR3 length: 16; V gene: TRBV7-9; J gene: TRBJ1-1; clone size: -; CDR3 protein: CASSLEGGRGDPEAFF; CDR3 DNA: TGTGCCAGCAGCTTAGAGGGGGGTAGGGGAGATCCTGAAGCTTTCTTT
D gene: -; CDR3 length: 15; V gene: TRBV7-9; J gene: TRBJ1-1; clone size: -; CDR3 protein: CASSLEGWVVTEAFF; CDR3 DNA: TGTGCCAGCAGCTTAGAGGGTTGGGTCGTCACTGAAGCTTTCTTT
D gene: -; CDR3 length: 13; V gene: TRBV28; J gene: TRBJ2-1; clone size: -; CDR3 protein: CASSLPGYNEQFF; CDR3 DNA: TGTGCCAGCAGCCTTCCCGGATACAATGAGCAGTTCTTC
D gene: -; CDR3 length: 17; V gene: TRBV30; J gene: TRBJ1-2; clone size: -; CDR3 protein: CAWSVFLAETLNYGYTF; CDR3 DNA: TGTGCCTGGAGTGTCTTTTTGGCAGAAACGTTGAACTATGGCTACACCTTC
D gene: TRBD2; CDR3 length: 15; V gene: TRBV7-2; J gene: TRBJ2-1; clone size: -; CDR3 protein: CASSSGLANYNEQFF; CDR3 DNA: TGTGCCAGCAGCTCGGGACTAGCGAATTACAATGAGCAGTTCTTC
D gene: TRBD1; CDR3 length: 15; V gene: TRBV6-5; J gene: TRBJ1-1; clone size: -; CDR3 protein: CASSLGQGLFTEAFF; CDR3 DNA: TGTGCCAGCAGTTTAGGACAGGGCCTTTTCACTGAAGCTTTCTTT
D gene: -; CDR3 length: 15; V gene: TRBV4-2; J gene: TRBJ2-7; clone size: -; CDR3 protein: CASTQFRAANYEQYF; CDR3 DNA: TGTGCCAGCACCCAATTCCGGGCCGCAAACTACGAGCAGTACTTC
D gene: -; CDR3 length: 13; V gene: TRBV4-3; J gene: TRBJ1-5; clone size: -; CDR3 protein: CASSQSSGQPQHF; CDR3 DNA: TGCGCCAGCAGCCAATCGTCGGGTCAGCCCCAGCATTTT
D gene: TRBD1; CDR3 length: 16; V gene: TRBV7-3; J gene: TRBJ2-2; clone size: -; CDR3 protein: CASSLGSQGATGELFF; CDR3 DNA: TGTGCCAGCAGCTTAGGTAGTCAGGGGGCTACCGGGGAGCTGTTTTTT
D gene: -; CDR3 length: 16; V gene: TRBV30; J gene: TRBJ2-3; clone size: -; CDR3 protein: CAWTKLANGPTDTQYF; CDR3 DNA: TGTGCCTGGACTAAACTAGCCAATGGGCCCACAGATACGCAGTATTTT
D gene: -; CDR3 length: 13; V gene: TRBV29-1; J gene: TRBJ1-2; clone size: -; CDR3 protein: CSVVAFRGGGYTF; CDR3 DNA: TGCAGCGTTGTCGCTTTCAGGGGTGGGGGCTACACCTTC
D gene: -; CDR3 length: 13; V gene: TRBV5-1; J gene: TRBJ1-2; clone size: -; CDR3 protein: CASSPDRRYGYTF; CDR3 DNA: TGCGCCAGCAGCCCTGACAGGAGATATGGCTACACCTTC
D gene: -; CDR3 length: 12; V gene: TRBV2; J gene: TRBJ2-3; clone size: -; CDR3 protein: CASSPTTDTQYF; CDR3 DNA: TGTGCCAGCAGTCCTACCACAGATACGCAGTATTTT
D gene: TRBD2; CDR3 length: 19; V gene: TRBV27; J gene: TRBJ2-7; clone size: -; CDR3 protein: CASSPRTPLAASGAHEQYF; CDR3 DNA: TGTGCCAGCAGTCCGCGGACCCCTCTGGCGGCTAGCGGGGCCCACGAGCAGTACTTC
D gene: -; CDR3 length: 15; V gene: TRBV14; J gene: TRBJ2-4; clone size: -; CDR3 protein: CASSLNRAVGDIQYF; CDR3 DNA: TGTGCCAGCAGCCTAAACCGGGCCGTTGGGGACATTCAGTACTTC
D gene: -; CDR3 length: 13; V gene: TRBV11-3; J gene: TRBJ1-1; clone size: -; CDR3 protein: CASSLTGTDEAFF; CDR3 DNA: TGTGCCAGCAGCCTGACCGGGACCGACGAAGCTTTCTTT
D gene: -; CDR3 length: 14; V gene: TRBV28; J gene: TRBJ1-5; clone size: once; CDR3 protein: CASSSGGEGQPQHF; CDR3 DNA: TGTGCCAGCAGTTCGGGGGGAGAGGGTCAGCCCCAGCATTTT
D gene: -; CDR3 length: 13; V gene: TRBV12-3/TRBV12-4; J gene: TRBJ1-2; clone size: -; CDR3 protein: CASRHYGGQGYTF; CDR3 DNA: TGTGCCAGCAGACACTACGGGGGGCAAGGCTACACCTTC
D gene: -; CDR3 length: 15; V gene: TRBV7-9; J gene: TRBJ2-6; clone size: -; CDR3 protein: CASRYQGAGANVLTF; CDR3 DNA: TGTGCCAGCAGGTACCAAGGGGCTGGGGCCAACGTCCTGACTTTC
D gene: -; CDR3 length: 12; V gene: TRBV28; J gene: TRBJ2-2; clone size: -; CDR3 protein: CTVVANTGELFF; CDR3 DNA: TGTACCGTGGTAGCGAACACCGGGGAGCTGTTTTTT
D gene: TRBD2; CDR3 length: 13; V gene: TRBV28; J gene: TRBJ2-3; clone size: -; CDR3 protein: CASSLLGGDTQYF; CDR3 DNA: TGTGCCAGCAGTTTATTGGGAGGGGATACGCAGTATTTT
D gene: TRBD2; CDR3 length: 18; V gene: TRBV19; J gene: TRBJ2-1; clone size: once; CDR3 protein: CASRKGAFSGGSYNEQFF; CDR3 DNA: TGTGCCAGTAGAAAGGGGGCTTTTAGCGGGGGCTCCTACAATGAGCAGTTCTTC
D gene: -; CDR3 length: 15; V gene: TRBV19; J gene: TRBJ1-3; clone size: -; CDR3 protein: CASSIGTAAGNTIYF; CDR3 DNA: TGTGCCAGTAGTATAGGAACCGCGGCTGGAAACACCATATATTTT
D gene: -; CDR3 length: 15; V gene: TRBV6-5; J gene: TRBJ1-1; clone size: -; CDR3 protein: CASSSPTELNTEAFF; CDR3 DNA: TGTGCCAGCAGTTCCCCGACAGAGCTAAACACTGAAGCTTTCTTT
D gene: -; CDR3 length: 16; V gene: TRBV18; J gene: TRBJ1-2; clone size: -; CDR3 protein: CASSPPSSGTLYGYTF; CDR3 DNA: TGTGCCAGCTCACCACCGAGCAGTGGGACTCTCTATGGCTACACCTTC
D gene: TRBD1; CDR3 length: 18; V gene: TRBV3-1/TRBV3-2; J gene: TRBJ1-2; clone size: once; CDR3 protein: CASSPTKGQGPFNYGYTF; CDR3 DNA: TGTGCCAGCAGCCCAACGAAGGGACAGGGGCCCTTTAACTATGGCTACACCTTC
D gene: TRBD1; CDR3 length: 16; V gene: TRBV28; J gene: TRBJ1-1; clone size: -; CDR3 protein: CASSLDLQGAWTEAFF; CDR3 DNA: TGTGCCAGCAGTTTAGATCTCCAGGGGGCTTGGACTGAAGCTTTCTTT
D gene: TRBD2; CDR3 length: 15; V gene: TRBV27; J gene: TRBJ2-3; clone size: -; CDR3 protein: CASRAASGSTDTQYF; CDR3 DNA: TGTGCCAGCAGGGCCGCTAGCGGGAGCACAGATACGCAGTATTTT
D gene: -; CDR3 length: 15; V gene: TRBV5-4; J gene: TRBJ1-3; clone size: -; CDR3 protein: CASSLDANSGNTIYF; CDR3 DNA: TGTGCCAGCAGCTTGGACGCCAACTCTGGAAACACCATATATTTT
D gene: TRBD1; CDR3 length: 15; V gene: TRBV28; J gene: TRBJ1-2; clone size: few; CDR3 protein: CASSQGGSGGHGYTF; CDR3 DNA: TGTGCCAGCAGCCAAGGCGGGTCAGGGGGCCATGGCTACACCTTC
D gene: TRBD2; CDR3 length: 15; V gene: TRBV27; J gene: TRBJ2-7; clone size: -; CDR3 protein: CASSPGTSGIYEQYF; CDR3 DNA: TGTGCCAGCAGCCCGGGGACTAGCGGGATTTACGAGCAGTACTTC
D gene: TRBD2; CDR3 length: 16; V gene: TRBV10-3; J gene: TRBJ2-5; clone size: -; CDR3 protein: CAISEGLAGGRETQYF; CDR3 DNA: TGTGCCATCAGTGAGGGGCTAGCGGGGGGTAGGGAGACCCAGTACTTC
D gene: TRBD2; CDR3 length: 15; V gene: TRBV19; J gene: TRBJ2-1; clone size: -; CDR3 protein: CASSIPSGRVGEQFF; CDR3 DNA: TGTGCCAGTAGTATACCTAGCGGGAGGGTAGGTGAGCAGTTCTTC
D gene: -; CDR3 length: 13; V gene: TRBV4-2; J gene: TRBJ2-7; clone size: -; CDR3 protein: CASSRSTGYEQYF; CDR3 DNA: TGTGCCAGCAGCCGATCAACAGGTTACGAGCAGTACTTC
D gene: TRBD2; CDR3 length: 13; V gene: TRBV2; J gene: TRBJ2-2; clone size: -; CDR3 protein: CASSSGVTGELFF; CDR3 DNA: TGTGCCAGCTCTAGCGGGGTAACCGGGGAGCTGTTTTTT
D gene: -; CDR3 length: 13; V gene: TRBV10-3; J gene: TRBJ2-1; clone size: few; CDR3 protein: CAIRGADYNEQFF; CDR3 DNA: TGTGCCATCAGGGGAGCGGACTACAATGAGCAGTTCTTC
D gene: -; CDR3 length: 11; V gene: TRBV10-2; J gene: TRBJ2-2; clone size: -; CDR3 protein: CASRDTGELFF; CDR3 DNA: TGCGCCAGCAGGGACACCGGGGAGCTGTTTTTT
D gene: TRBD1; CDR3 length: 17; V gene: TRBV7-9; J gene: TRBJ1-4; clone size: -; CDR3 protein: CASSHLDSDRGLLVSFF; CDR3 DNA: TGTGCCAGCAGCCACCTAGACTCGGACAGGGGGCTCTTAGTATCGTTTTTT
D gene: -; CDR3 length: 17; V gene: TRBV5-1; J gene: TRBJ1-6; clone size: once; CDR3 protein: CASSLASISSYNSPLHF; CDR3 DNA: TGCGCCAGCAGCTTAGCCTCAATTAGCTCCTATAATTCACCCCTCCACTTT
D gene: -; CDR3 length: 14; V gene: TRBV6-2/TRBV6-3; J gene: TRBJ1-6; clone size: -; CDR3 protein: CASSRLTGASPLHF; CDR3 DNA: TGTGCCAGCAGTCGCCTGACAGGAGCCTCACCCCTCCACTTT
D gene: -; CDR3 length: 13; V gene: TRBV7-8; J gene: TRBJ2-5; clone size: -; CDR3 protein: CASSRSTQETQYF; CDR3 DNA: TGTGCCAGCAGCCGATCTACCCAAGAGACCCAGTACTTC
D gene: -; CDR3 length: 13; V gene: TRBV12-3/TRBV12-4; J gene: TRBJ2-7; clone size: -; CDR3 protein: CASSWTGSYEQYF; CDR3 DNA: TGTGCCAGCAGCTGGACGGGGTCCTACGAGCAGTACTTC
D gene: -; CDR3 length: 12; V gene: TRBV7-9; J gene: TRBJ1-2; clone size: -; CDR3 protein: CASSSPTYGYTF; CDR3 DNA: TGTGCCAGCAGCTCCCCCACCTATGGCTACACCTTC